This T cell receptor (beta chain) was captured by sequencing in a study of cytomegalovirus exposure and HLA in healthy donors (dated by TCRdb to about 2017). For context, the study as a whole: An earlier analysis of 587 of the donors reported around 280 Gb of sequence data and 117 million unique TCR beta sequences obtained from 180 million or so T cells. Around 320 gigabases of sequencing data and approximately 93 million unique TCR sequences were included in an early release covering roughly 700 HLA-typed donors. Among the approximately 400 genotyped donors, approximately 82% belonged to the genetic ancestry cluster associated with self-reported Caucasian donors. The study was designed to test whether signatures of past pathogen exposure could be identified by cataloging public T cell receptors. The T cell repertoires of roughly 660 subjects were profiled by immunosequencing and related to cytomegalovirus serostatus. In addition to the first cohort of 650 to 800 subjects, a separate validation cohort of around 110 different subjects was used. The study combined high-throughput TCR immunosequencing, statistical association of individual TCRs with disease status, and machine learning to predict cytomegalovirus infection status. A later analysis re-analyzed previously published TCR beta repertoires from 650 to 800 donors and added high-resolution HLA genotyping to study TCR occurrence patterns. Rather than drawing on any new phenotypic data, the later analysis identified candidate immune exposures from TCR beta sequences and the way those sequences occurred across donors. An earlier analysis of more than 450 of the donors used high-throughput TCR beta sequencing to judge whether each TCR beta V gene segment behaved as functional or pseudogenic. Donor age, sex, ethnicity and CMV serostatus were compiled alongside the repertoire data. In a later genetic analysis, genome-wide SNP genotypes for about 55% of the 666 donors were used, and that subset was treated as a discovery cohort. Every repertoire in the discovery cohort had been generated on one and the same sequencing platform. Both class I and class II loci were covered by HLA typing, at four-digit resolution. Typing coverage differed by locus: A, B, C, DRB1 and DQB1 were typed in about 629-640 donors, DQA1 in 500 to 550, DPA1 in over 600, and DPB1 in 400 to 490. Because of strong linkage in the cohort, a few DR-DQ haplotypes were treated as single units for association and clustering. Among over 350 genotyped donors of the cohort, an average of about 240,000 unique TCR beta nucleotide sequences were sequenced per donor, roughly 18% of them non-productive. Summary of the overall study and its limitations: In vitro tests confirmed that three of the cytomegalovirus-associated TCR beta chains recognize cytomegalovirus antigens. The authors suggested that the approach could potentially be generalized to other disease states and immunological phenotypes. Most TCR sequences were observed very rarely across donors, whereas some public TCRs were present in many individuals. In a later analysis, several top co-occurrence clusters were reported to appear linked to parvovirus B19, influenza, CMV and Epstein-Barr virus. An earlier analysis of approximately 540 of the donors showed that most TCR beta V segments appeared in productive rearrangements either about 87% or about 30% of the time, which broadly matched IMGT annotations. Compared with equally common non-associated chains, HLA-associated TCR beta chains in a later analysis were more clonally expanded and had lower generation probabilities. A further reported finding was that TCR beta sequences accurately predicted the HLA-A and HLA-B alleles for most subjects in the first cohort. In a later analysis, the rate of TCR association differed among HLA loci, with DRB1 alleles having the most associated TCRs and HLA-C alleles having the fewest. Cytomegalovirus status was reported to be diagnosed by the classifier with high specificity and sensitivity in both the original and validation cohorts. The study gave a list of some 150 TCR beta chains associated with cytomegalovirus. Roughly uniform sequencing depth across donors was assumed in presence/absence analyses, although this assumption may not hold. A group of highly shared sequence variants was considered likely to be a technical artifact of the sequencing pipeline. Strong co-occurrence of HLA alleles, especially DR and DQ, made assigning TCR associations to individual alleles difficult. Some IMGT-functional V segments, including TRBV6-2 and TRBV6-3, could not be told apart with the 87-base-pair reads, so those segments were excluded. Because counts were too low, seventeen rarely observed V segments, including chromosome 9 orphons, were excluded from the earlier analysis of 587 of the donors. Because HLA typing was missing for some donors at each locus, association tests included only the typed subset. Correlated functional status among segregating V segments might be attributable to linkage disequilibrium, but an unknown experimental factor could not be ruled out. Immune exposure information for the cohort was limited to CMV serostatus. In a later genetic analysis, fewer N-insertions in productive TCRs were reported among donors in an Asian-associated ancestry cluster than the approximately 630-donor mean. An association between a missense DCLRE1C variant and V-gene and J-gene trimming of TCR beta chains was found in a later genetic analysis and replicated in an independent cohort. In this cohort, only TCR beta chains were sequenced, and detectable features were limited by the absence of alpha or paired-chain data. A later analysis found that most CMV-associated TCR beta chains appeared HLA-restricted, with HLA associations seemingly driven largely by CMV exposure. A later analysis associated roughly 17,000 TCR beta sequences with specific HLA alleles at a false discovery rate of 0.05.

Its CDR3 holds 15 amino acids, cysteine through phenylalanine. Of all the DNA, just the CDR3 is kept, 45 bases in frame from base 1. V is clipped by 0 bases and J by 3 bases, and the sequence between their germline boundaries is 13 bases long. The germline V gene sets CDR1 to SGDLS and CDR2 to YYNGEE. The cohort comprised fewer than 700 healthy bone marrow donors. At the time of sampling, every cohort member was nominally healthy, though immune exposures that went unrecorded were likely present. The donor was CMV seronegative and was included in the group of 352 seronegative cohort members. Every donor gave a peripheral blood sample, and the peripheral blood mononuclear cells from that sample were used for TCR beta sequencing. Genomic DNA was extracted from the blood cell samples with the Qiagen DNeasy Blood Extraction Kit. As for this clone: Its antigen remains undetermined. It has no much larger one-base neighbor in the sample; base qualities were not kept.

The library was produced with the immunoSEQ multiplex PCR assay. For the multiplex PCR, a mixture combining 60 forward primers for TCR Vbeta segments and 13 reverse primers for TCR Jbeta segments was used. The CDR3 region of rearranged TCR beta genes was amplified from genomic DNA by a multiplex PCR assay. Amplified TCR beta libraries were sequenced as 87-base-pair reads on the Illumina HiSeq System. The authors processed their data as follows. A later analysis tallied roughly 78 million unique TCR beta chains across the 550 to 850 repertoires, and roughly 11 million of those chains were shared by two or more donors. Raw reads were error-corrected and collapsed into unique sequences by a nearest-neighbor algorithm in which closely related sequences were merged to remove PCR and sequencing errors. Alignment of CDR3 sequences to IMGT reference sequences was used to assign V, D and J gene segments. For a sequence to be retained, a match of at least six nucleotides was required to both a V gene segment and a J gene segment. A rearrangement was called productive if the CDR3 had no stop codons and remained in frame with V and J, and every other rearrangement was called non-productive. CDR3 was defined according to IMGT convention as the region running from the second conserved V-encoded cysteine to the conserved J-encoded phenylalanine. The earlier analysis of about 620 of the donors excluded sequences that lacked an unambiguous match to a single V gene segment. In an earlier analysis of 587 of the donors, V segments were called functional above 56.7% productive rearrangements and were called segregating when the between-donor standard deviation exceeded 5%. A statistical classification framework was developed to diagnose cytomegalovirus status using the catalog of TCR beta chain sequences. In a later analysis, V and J genes were assigned by comparing TCR nucleotide sequences against IMGT/GENE-DB human TR gene sequences. The TCRdist pipeline was used in a later analysis to assign CDR3 sequences and most-parsimonious VDJ recombination scenarios. In a later analysis, each TCR beta chain was defined by its CDR3 amino acid sequence together with its V-gene family, and reads without a unique V-gene family were excluded. As a way to deal with suspected cross-contamination and a sequencing artifact, a later analysis dropped roughly 620 nucleotide sequences that were highly shared and had low generation probability. In a later analysis, a clonal expansion index was calculated for each public chain from normalized within-repertoire ranks of inferred template counts. In a later analysis, generation probabilities were computed using a VDJ recombination model fitted to out-of-frame rearrangements, and the results were checked against IGoR. Hypergeometric tests were used in a later analysis to score TCR-TCR, TCR-HLA and TCR-CMV co-occurrence, with a repertoire-size bias correction applied to the TCR pairs. A later analysis estimated false discovery rates by permuting HLA or CMV assignments 20 times. In a later analysis, co-occurring TCRs were grouped using DBSCAN, and TCRdist sequence similarity was added for clustering within HLA-allele-positive subsets. Co-occurrence clustering excluded repertoires with fewer than 30,000 or more than 120,000 public chains, plus five with anomalous nucleotide sharing. Drawn from immuneACCESS, this table holds only the in-frame rearrangements with V and J called that TCRdb kept. Clones are partly lost; checked studies trace under half to an unresolved V gene and leave the rest unexplained. Clone size and V and J calls were adopted from that table, with D and trimming inferred from the DNA. Counted in this sample were 150,000 to 200,000 clones; around 85% of them appeared once. In total, the top ten clones hold 3.5% to 4% of the sample.

The sequence was obtained from a man over 45 in good health and CMV-seronegative. The chain is made from TRBV9 and TRBJ2-7, and possibly TRBD2, on 7 matching bases. Input material: PBMCs. The bases read TGTGCCAGCAGCGTAGAAGAGGGGGGGGTCTACGAGCAGTACTTC. Its protein is CASSVEEGGVYEQYF.